This T cell receptor beta chain was captured in a study of cytomegalovirus exposure and HLA in healthy donors. Study-wide results and caveats: Some V segments could not be told apart, so they were left out, TRBV6-2 and TRBV6-3 among them. In a later analysis, across HLA loci, associated TCR counts were highest for DRB1, lowest for HLA-C.

The PCR contained 60 Vbeta and 13 Jbeta primers. Method: immunoSEQ multiplex PCR; TCRdb's copy keeps in-frame clones and lacks some. The sample yields about 100,000 clones, roughly 71% seen once. Looked up from germline, CDR1 is SNHLY and CDR2 is FYNNEI. Trimming took off 2 bases at V and 1 base at J, with 6 bases between the two ends. This CDR3 has 15 residues. A note on this clone: The antigen remains unidentified.

The genes are TRBV2 and TRBJ1-6; D call uncertain. This TCR was sampled from a man aged 50-59 years in good health and CMV-seronegative. Sequencing input: PBMCs. For the CDR3, the DNA is TGTGCCAGCAGTGAACGGGGTTCCTATAATTCACCCCTCCACTTT. It specifies CASSERGSYNSPLHF.